This TCR beta chain was recovered during a study of T cell repertoires in cytomegalovirus infection. Turning to the study itself: Public TCR beta signatures indicated both CMV infection and matching HLA type.

The V end lost 0 bases, the J end lost 2 bases, and 7 bases lay between the germline ends. The germline gives CDR1 SGHDN, CDR2 FVKESK. This CDR3 is built from 14 residues. This clonotype has a handful of counts. Its cognate antigen is unknown. Study-wide points: Frequencies of public TCR beta families were cumulated, and this identified carriers of CMV plus the relevant HLA.

TCRdb reanalysed the reads using MiXCR and keeps one entry per CDR3 protein. The sample has about 770,000 distinct CDR3 sequences; 25% to 35% are singletons. J is TRBJ2-5 and V is TRBV14; D is undetermined. The clonotype originates from a human donor in good health (CMV status not recorded). Some clones in this sample may be carry-over from other donors' samples. This sample comprised cultured CD8+ T cells from PBMCs, obtained from culture after CMV antigen stimulation. The CDR3 loop reads CASSQDWGQETQYF. CDR3 sequence (DNA): TGTGCCAGCAGCCAAGATTGGGGACAAGAGACCCAGTACTTC.